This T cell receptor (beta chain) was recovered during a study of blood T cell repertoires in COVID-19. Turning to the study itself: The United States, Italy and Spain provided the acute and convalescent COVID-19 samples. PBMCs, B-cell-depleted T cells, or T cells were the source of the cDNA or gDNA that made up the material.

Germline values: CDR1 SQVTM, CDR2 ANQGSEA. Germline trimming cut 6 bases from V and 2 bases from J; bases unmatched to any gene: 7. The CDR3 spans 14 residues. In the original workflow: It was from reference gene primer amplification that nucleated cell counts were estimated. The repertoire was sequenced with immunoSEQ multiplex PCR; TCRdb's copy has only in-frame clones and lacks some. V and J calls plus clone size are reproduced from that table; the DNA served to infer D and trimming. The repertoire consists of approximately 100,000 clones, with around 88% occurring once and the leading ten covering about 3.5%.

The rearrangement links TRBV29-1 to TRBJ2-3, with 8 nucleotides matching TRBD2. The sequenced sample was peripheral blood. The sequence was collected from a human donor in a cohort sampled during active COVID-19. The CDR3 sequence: CSVRPRGDTDTQYF. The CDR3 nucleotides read TGCAGCGTCCGTCCGCGGGGGGACACAGATACGCAGTATTTT.